This TCR beta chain is from a study of cytomegalovirus exposure and HLA in healthy donors (dated by TCRdb to 2016 to 2017). At the level of the whole study: In an earlier analysis of around 540 of the donors, around 300 Gb of sequence data and 90 million to 120 million unique TCR beta sequences from about 179 million T cells were reported. An early release that covered about 600 HLA-typed donors contained around 300 gigabases of sequencing data and 70 million to 100 million unique TCR sequences. Of the 350 to 450 genotyped donors, approximately 80% fell in the genetic ancestry cluster associated with self-reported Caucasian donors. The study aimed to test whether cataloging public T cell receptors could reveal signatures of past pathogen exposure. Using immunosequencing, the study profiled T cell repertoires from 640 or so subjects and related those repertoires to cytomegalovirus serostatus. A separate validation cohort of approximately 130 different subjects was used in addition to the 666-subject first cohort. To predict cytomegalovirus infection status, the study brought together high-throughput TCR immunosequencing, statistical association of individual TCRs with disease status, and machine learning. To study patterns of TCR occurrence, a later analysis re-analyzed previously published TCR beta repertoires from 500 to 850 donors and added high-resolution HLA genotyping. In the later analysis, no new phenotypic data were used to find candidate immune exposures; instead, reliance was placed on TCR beta sequences and their occurrence across donors. To decide whether each TCR beta V gene segment behaved as functional or pseudogenic, an earlier analysis of some 570 of the donors relied on high-throughput TCR beta sequencing. Donor age, sex, ethnicity and CMV serostatus were compiled together with the repertoire data. A later genetic analysis took genome-wide SNP genotypes for about 65% of the 666 donors and used that subset as a discovery cohort. Every repertoire in the discovery cohort had been generated on one and the same sequencing platform. HLA typing included class I and class II loci at four-digit resolution. The number of typed donors differed by locus: about 629-630 for A, B, C, DRB1 and DQB1; some 540 for DQA1; 606 for DPA1; and roughly 470 for DPB1. Four to six DR-DQ haplotypes were handled as single units for association and clustering because linkage in the cohort was strong. Across around 400 genotyped donors of the cohort, an average of roughly 250,000 unique TCR beta nucleotide sequences per donor were sequenced, and 15% to 20% of those sequences were non-productive.

General findings and caveats noted by the study authors: In a later analysis, more than 15,000 TCR beta sequences were associated with specific HLA alleles at a false discovery rate of 0.05. A further reported finding was that TCR beta sequences accurately predicted the HLA-A and HLA-B alleles for most subjects in the first cohort. It was suggested by the authors that the approach could potentially be generalized to other disease states and immunological phenotypes. Linkage disequilibrium might explain the correlated functional status among segregating V segments, but an unknown experimental factor could not be excluded. For the cohort, immune exposure information was limited to CMV serostatus. Because counts were too low, more than 15 rarely observed V segments, including chromosome 9 orphons, were left out of the earlier analysis of 500 to 650 of the donors. A later analysis reported that several top co-occurrence clusters appeared linked to parvovirus B19, influenza, CMV and Epstein-Barr virus. Strong co-occurrence of HLA alleles, especially DR and DQ, made assigning TCR associations to individual alleles difficult. Because HLA typing was unavailable for some donors at each locus, only the typed subset was used in association tests. A later genetic analysis associated a missense DCLRE1C variant with V-gene and J-gene trimming of TCR beta chains, and an independent cohort replicated the association. Cytomegalovirus status was reported to be diagnosed by the classifier with high specificity and sensitivity in both the original and validation cohorts. In a later analysis, HLA-associated TCR beta chains were found to be more clonally expanded and to have lower generation probabilities than equally common non-associated chains. Compared with the 666-donor mean, donors in an Asian-associated ancestry cluster had fewer N-insertions in productive TCRs, according to a later genetic analysis. Some IMGT-functional V segments, including TRBV6-2 and TRBV6-3, could not be told apart with the 87-base-pair reads, so those segments were excluded. In an earlier analysis of around 500 of the donors, most TCR beta V segments appeared in productive rearrangements about 87% or about 30% of the time, broadly matching IMGT annotations. According to a later analysis, most CMV-associated TCR beta chains appeared to be HLA-restricted, and the HLA associations seemed to be driven largely by CMV exposure. This cohort had only TCR beta chains sequenced, and the lack of alpha or paired-chain data limited which features could be detected. The sequencing pipeline was judged likely to have produced a cluster of highly shared sequence variants as a technical artifact. Sequencing depth was assumed to be roughly uniform across donors in the presence/absence analyses, though that assumption may not hold. Most TCR sequences were observed very rarely across donors, whereas some public TCRs were present in many individuals. The study gave a list of some 150 TCR beta chains associated with cytomegalovirus. A later analysis found that TCR association rates varied across HLA loci, with DRB1 alleles showing the most associated TCRs and HLA-C alleles the fewest. In vitro tests confirmed that a few of the cytomegalovirus-associated TCR beta chains recognize cytomegalovirus antigens.

In total, approximately 700 healthy bone marrow donors made up the cohort. All cohort members were sampled while nominally healthy, although unrecorded immune exposures were likely present. The donor was CMV seronegative and belonged to the group of 352 seronegative cohort members. A peripheral blood sample was collected from each donor, and TCR beta sequencing was performed on peripheral blood mononuclear cells. The Qiagen DNeasy Blood Extraction Kit was used to extract genomic DNA from the blood cell samples. Looking up the germline V gene (reference sequence) yields CDR1 MNHNY and CDR2 SVGAGI. Including cysteine and phenylalanine, the CDR3 has 15 amino acids. Kept here is only the CDR3 DNA, which spans 45 bases and is read in frame from base 1. V loses 4 bases at its end and J loses 6 bases; junction bases beyond the gene matches: 8. A remark on this clone: What this receptor recognizes is not known. Nothing much larger sits one base from this clone, and base qualities are not available.

To prepare the library, the immunoSEQ multiplex PCR assay was applied. For the multiplex PCR, a mixture combining 60 forward primers for TCR Vbeta segments and 13 reverse primers for TCR Jbeta segments was used. A multiplex PCR assay on genomic DNA amplified the CDR3 region of rearranged TCR beta genes. The Illumina HiSeq System was used to sequence the amplified TCR beta libraries as 87-base-pair reads. In the authors' own workflow: A later analysis tallied roughly 76 million unique TCR beta chains across the 700 or so repertoires, and about 10 million of those chains were shared by two or more donors. Raw reads were error-corrected and collapsed into unique sequences by a nearest-neighbor algorithm in which closely related sequences were merged to remove PCR and sequencing errors. V, D and J gene segments were assigned by aligning CDR3 sequences to IMGT reference sequences. Each retained sequence needed at least a six-nucleotide match to both a V gene segment and a J gene segment. Rearrangements were classified as productive when the CDR3 lacked stop codons and remained in frame with V and J, and all other rearrangements were classified as non-productive. Following IMGT convention, CDR3 was defined as the stretch from the second conserved V-encoded cysteine to the conserved J-encoded phenylalanine. Sequences without an unambiguous match to a single V gene segment were excluded from the earlier analysis of about 630 of the donors. An earlier analysis of 587 of the donors called V segments functional above 56.7% productive rearrangements and segregating when the between-donor standard deviation exceeded 5%. A statistical classification framework was built for diagnosing cytomegalovirus status from the catalog of TCR beta chain sequences. V and J gene assignment, in a later analysis, came from comparing TCR nucleotide sequences with IMGT/GENE-DB human TR gene sequences. The TCRdist pipeline was used in a later analysis to assign CDR3 sequences and most-parsimonious VDJ recombination scenarios. In a later analysis, each TCR beta chain was defined by its CDR3 amino acid sequence together with its V-gene family, and reads lacking a unique V-gene family were excluded. A later analysis removed 592 highly shared, low-generation-probability nucleotide sequences to deal with suspected cross-contamination and a sequencing artifact. A later analysis calculated a clonal expansion index for each public chain from normalized within-repertoire ranks of inferred template counts. A later analysis computed generation probabilities with a VDJ recombination model fitted to out-of-frame rearrangements, and checked the results against IGoR. In a later analysis, TCR-TCR, TCR-HLA and TCR-CMV co-occurrence was scored with hypergeometric tests, and a repertoire-size bias correction was applied to TCR pairs. To estimate false discovery rates, a later analysis permuted the HLA or CMV assignments 20 times. A later analysis grouped co-occurring TCRs with DBSCAN, adding TCRdist sequence similarity when clustering within HLA-allele-positive subsets. Repertoires with fewer than 30,000 or more than 120,000 public chains were left out of co-occurrence clustering, as were four to six repertoires with anomalous nucleotide sharing. In its TCRdb copy, this immuneACCESS table keeps in-frame sequences only and misses some clones. Where compared with another copy, unresolved V genes explain less than half of these, and the others have no known cause. The D gene and trimming were derived from the DNA, and the V and J assignments and clone size from that table. The sample table contains roughly 170,000 clones; only one count was recorded for about four fifths of them. The ten largest make up about 1% of the sample.

This clonotype originated in a young man in good health and CMV-seronegative. The chain couples TRBV6-6 to TRBJ2-2, and 7 bases in between align with TRBD1. The sequencing sample was made of PBMCs. The CDR3 sequence is CASSFSTGWAGELFF. The sequence in DNA is TGTGCCAGCAGTTTCTCGACAGGGTGGGCCGGGGAGCTGTTTTTT.